The 15 T cell receptor beta chains presented below share a single source sample, sequenced in a study of cytomegalovirus exposure and HLA in healthy donors. PCR involved 60 Vbeta and 13 Jbeta primers. Only in-frame clones appear in the TCRdb table, and some are missing; sequencing was by immunoSEQ multiplex PCR. The sample gives hundreds of thousands of clones, around 65% of which show up once; 2% to 2.5% is in the top ten. Specimen: PBMCs. The receptors shown here come from a female donor in good health and CMV-seronegative.

The count of this clone is one. The chain couples TRBV2 to TRBJ2-3; D is ambiguous. The germline gives CDR1 SNHLY, CDR2 FYNNEI. V was pared by 2 bases and J by 2 bases, with 11 bases between. The CDR3 totals 15 residues. CDR3 region: CASSERWLSTDTQYF. CDR3 bases: TGTGCCAGCAGTGAAAGATGGCTGTCCACAGATACGCAGTATTTT.

The chain carries TRBV28 and TRBJ1-2, with 7 nucleotides matching TRBD1. The CDR3 length is 15 residues. V shed 5 bases and J 0 bases; nucleotides not matched to a gene: 6. Germline CDR1 reads MDHEN; CDR2 reads SYDVKM. CDR3 DNA: TGTGCCAGCAGTGAAACAGGGGCCTCTAACTATGGCTACACCTTC. Translation: CASSETGASNYGYTF.

This chain links TRBV7-6 with TRBJ2-7, with 11 bases that match TRBD2. Germline-derived CDR1 and CDR2 are SGHVS and FNYEAQ. This CDR3 spans 15 amino acids. The V gene end was trimmed by 5 bases and the J gene end by 1 base; junction bases not matched to a gene: 4. The CDR3 region is CASSPRLAGSYEQYF. In nucleotides, the CDR3 is TGTGCCAGCAGCCCGCGACTAGCGGGGTCCTACGAGCAGTACTTC.

This clone was seen a single time. The chain is built from TRBV10-1 and TRBJ1-2; tentative D call: TRBD1 (5 bases). This CDR3 region has 13 residues. Looked up from germline, CDR1 is WNHNN and CDR2 is SYGVQD (reference sequence). Trimming removed 0 bases from V and 7 bases from J, with 9 bases in between. The CDR3 protein is CASSESRGAGYTF. For the CDR3, the DNA is TGCGCCAGCAGTGAGTCGCGTGGGGCTGGCTACACCTTC.

The DNA for the CDR3 is TGTGCCAGCACCCCCGGGGGAAACACCATATATTTT. The encoded protein is CASTPGGNTIYF. V gene TRBV5-5 combines with J gene TRBJ1-3; no clear D. Germline V CDR1 and CDR2: SGHKS, YYEKEE (reference sequence). CDR3 length: 12 amino acids. V lost 6 bases and J 4 bases, leaving 8 bases between the germline ends. Full variable domain (remainder filled in from reference TRBV5-5 and TRBJ1-3): DAGVTQSPTHLIKTRGQQVTLRCSPISGHKSVSWYQQVLGQGPQFIFQYYEKEERGRGNFPDRFSARQFPNYSSELNVNALLLGDSALYLCASTPGGNTIYFGEGSWLTVV.

This chain links TRBV27 with TRBJ2-7, with 12 nucleotides matching TRBD1. The trim removed 0 bases at V and 9 bases at J, leaving 0 bases unmatched. Germline CDR1 MNHEY, CDR2 SMNVEV (reference sequence). This CDR3 is 13 amino acids long. CDR3 sequence reads: CASSLSGQGAQYF. As DNA, the CDR3 is TGTGCCAGCAGTTTATCGGGACAGGGGGCGCAGTACTTC.

This clone was counted a single time. The genes are TRBV18 and TRBJ2-7; 12 positions match TRBD1. Looked up from germline, CDR1 is KGHSH and CDR2 is LQKENI. The CDR3 is 16 residues long. V shed 4 bases, J shed 6 bases, and the junction held 10 bases outside the gene matches. This CDR3 is CASSLSGTGGVGEQYF. CDR3 bases: TGTGCCAGCTCACTCTCCGGGACAGGGGGCGTTGGCGAGCAGTACTTC.

The rearrangement uses TRBV27 and TRBJ2-5; D is uncertain. The CDR3 consists of 13 residues. V lost 5 bases, J lost 3 bases, and 10 bases lay in between. CDR1 MNHEY and CDR2 SMNVEV come from the germline V gene (reference sequence). The CDR3 loop reads CASSRSHEETQYF. As DNA, the CDR3 is TGTGCCAGCAGTCGGAGCCACGAAGAGACCCAGTACTTC.

V is TRBV4-1 and J is TRBJ2-7, with 9 bases identical to TRBD2. V gave up 0 bases and J gave up 5 bases; unmatched junction bases: 8. Per the germline V gene, CDR1 is MGHRA and CDR2 is YSYEKL. The CDR3 runs to 16 residues. This chain's CDR3 is CASSQEDSGSGDEQYF. In DNA, the CDR3 is TGCGCCAGCAGCCAAGAAGATAGCGGGAGTGGGGACGAGCAGTACTTC.

The chain combines TRBV21-1 with TRBJ2-7; the table's TRBD1 call for D was not verified on the DNA. TRBV21-1 is listed as a pseudogene. This CDR3 is built from 13 residues. The CDR3 loop is CASRQGLLSEQYF. The CDR3 DNA reads TGTGCCAGCCGACAGGGATTGTTAAGCGAGCAGTACTTC.

This sequence joins TRBV27 and TRBJ2-4, with 8 bases that match TRBD2. The CDR3 consists of 14 residues. The germline CDR1 and CDR2 sequences are MNHEY and SMNVEV (reference sequence). J gave up 6 bases and V 5 bases, and 6 bases lay outside the gene matches. In DNA, the CDR3 is TGTGCCAGCAGTCCACTCGCGGGGGGAAACATTCAGTACTTC. This sequence encodes CASSPLAGGNIQYF.

The chain carries TRBV4-1 and TRBJ2-2; weak D call: TRBD2 (5 bases). This CDR3 contains 14 residues. Germline CDR1 MGHRA, CDR2 YSYEKL. The V and J ends lost 1 base and 6 bases respectively, with 9 bases between them. The CDR3 DNA reads as TGCGCCAGCAGCCAAGTAACTAGATCCGGGGAGCTGTTTTTT. This sequence encodes CASSQVTRSGELFF.

This chain joins TRBV7-9 and TRBJ2-6, with D possibly matching TRBD2 (5 bases). This CDR3 comprises 16 residues. Germline V lookup: CDR1 SEHNR, CDR2 FQNEAQ (reference sequence). Deletions cut 2 bases from V and 1 base from J, with 9 bases between. The CDR3 DNA follows: TGTGCCAGCAGCTTACTGCGGGCTTCTGGGGCCAACGTCCTGACTTTC. Protein: CASSLLRASGANVLTF.

The sample holds one count of this clone. The rearrangement joins TRBV10-2 to TRBJ2-1; the match to TRBD2 covers 11 bases. The V gene's germline CDR1 is WSHSY and CDR2 SAAADI. The CDR3 sequence is 16 residues long. The V segment lost 0 bases and the J segment 4 bases; nucleotides outside the gene matches: 2. DNA for the CDR3: TGCGCCAGCAGTGAGTCGTCTAGCGGGGGGTACAATGAGCAGTTCTTC. It is translated as CASSESSSGGYNEQFF.

The V and J genes are TRBV28 and TRBJ1-4; possible D gene TRBD1, 5 bases. Trimming removed 3 bases at V and 7 bases at J, with 15 bases between. Germline values: CDR1 MDHEN, CDR2 SYDVKM. The CDR3 covers 15 residues. CDR3 nucleotides: TGTGCCAGCAGTTTGACCAAAACCGGGGGTGAAAAACTGTTTTTT. Amino acid sequence: CASSLTKTGGEKLFF.